The sequence of this TCR beta chain was determined in a study of control samples from healthy donors and cancer patients. Germline-derived CDR1 and CDR2 are SGHAT and FQNNGV. Trimming took 1 base from V and 6 from J, leaving 7 bases between them. CDR3 length: 13 residues. The repertoire was sequenced with immunoSEQ multiplex PCR; TCRdb's copy has only in-frame clones and lacks some. The listing contains fewer than 250,000 clones. The specimen sequenced was blood. The chain has TRBV11-2 and TRBJ1-5, with TRBD1 as a possible D gene (5 bases). This receptor was taken from a woman in her thirties in good health. DNA for the CDR3: TGTGCCAGCAGCTTAGTCCAGGGTCAGCCCCAGCATTTT. Its translation is CASSLVQGQPQHF.